The T cell receptor (beta chain) described here comes from a study of blood T cell repertoires in COVID-19. Study as a whole: COVID-19 samples from acute and convalescent phases originated in the United States, Italy and Spain.

The length of the CDR3 is 16 residues. Germline loops: CDR1 LGHDT, CDR2 YNNKEL (reference sequence). J lost 5 bases, V lost 5 bases, and 13 bases had no gene match. Original processing methods: Nucleated cell counts were estimated from reference gene primer amplification. Sequenced by immunoSEQ multiplex PCR; TCRdb stores in-frame clones only, minus some. The V and J calls and clone size are taken from that table; D and trimming were inferred from the DNA. This table holds about 170,000 clones, over 80% found once. This clone was counted only a few times. The sample comprised peripheral blood. The rearrangement joins TRBV3-1 (or the pseudogene TRBV3-2) to TRBJ1-1; 8 nucleotides line up with TRBD1. The clonotype comes from a woman aged 60 to 75 with acute or convalescent COVID-19. The CDR3 is CASSAYRDRPRTEAFF. CDR3 DNA: TGTGCCAGCAGCGCCTATAGGGACAGGCCGAGAACTGAAGCTTTCTTT.